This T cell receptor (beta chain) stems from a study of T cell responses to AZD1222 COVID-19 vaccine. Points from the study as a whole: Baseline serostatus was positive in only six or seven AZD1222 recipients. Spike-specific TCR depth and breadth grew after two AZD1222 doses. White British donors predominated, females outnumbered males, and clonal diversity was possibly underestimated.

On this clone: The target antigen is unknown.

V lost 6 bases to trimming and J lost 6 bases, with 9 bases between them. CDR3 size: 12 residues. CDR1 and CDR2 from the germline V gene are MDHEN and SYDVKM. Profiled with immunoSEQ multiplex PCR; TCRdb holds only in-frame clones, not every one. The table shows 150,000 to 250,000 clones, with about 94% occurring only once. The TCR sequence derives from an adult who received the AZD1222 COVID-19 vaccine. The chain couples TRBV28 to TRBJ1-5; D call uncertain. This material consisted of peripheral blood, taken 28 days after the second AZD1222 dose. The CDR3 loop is CASSPLSQPQHF. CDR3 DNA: TGTGCCAGCAGCCCCTTGAGTCAGCCCCAGCATTTT.